These T cell receptor beta chains were read from a single sample in a study of neoadjuvant nivolumab and ipilimumab in lung cancer. Assay used: immunoSEQ multiplex PCR; TCRdb lists only in-frame clones, some missing. This sample carries tens of thousands of clones, 80% to 90% of them seen once, and the ten largest clones take roughly 3.3%. This specimen consisted of peripheral blood, obtained before neoadjuvant nivolumab, alone or with ipilimumab. The receptor source for this set is an adult with non-small cell lung cancer. CDR3s leave out the opening cysteine and the closing phenylalanine or tryptophan. Fields, in order: J gene, CDR3 length, V gene, CDR3 protein.

TRBJ2-1 12 TRBV7-9 ASSATAHGSEQF
TRBJ2-3 13 TRBV9 ASSAGVAFTDTQY
TRBJ2-3 12 TRBV29-1 SARRGVGTDTQY
TRBJ2-1 12 TRBV6-6 ASSYKEEYNEQF
TRBJ2-7 10 TRBV6-1 ASRDSAYEQY
TRBJ2-3 14 TRBV5-5 ASTTSGSRSTDTQY
TRBJ1-4 12 TRBV30 AWSQDATNEKLF
TRBJ2-3 12 TRBV6-6 ASSYGQNTDTQY
TRBJ1-1 11 TRBV27 ASSLVMGTEAF
TRBJ2-3 11 TRBV5-1 ASSSTSTDTQY
TRBJ2-7 10 TRBV30 AWSGSGYEQY
TRBJ2-2 14 TRBV5-4 ASSLEERQTTGELF
TRBJ2-3 14 TRBV5-6 ASSFGSREGADTQY
TRBJ2-1 12 TRBV14 ASSQSIAPNEQF
TRBJ2-7 13 TRBV19 ASSIDLGQGYEQY
TRBJ2-5 14 TRBV25-1 ASSPGTGGAGGTQY
TRBJ2-1 13 TRBV9 ASTPTYGGDGEQF
TRBJ2-5 12 TRBV28 ASSLWGGGETQY
TRBJ2-1 13 TRBV7-3 ASSPTAGGYNEQF
TRBJ1-5 10 TRBV10-3 ATGDVNQPQH
TRBJ2-2 14 TRBV4-1 ASSHPQTTNTGELF
TRBJ2-6 15 TRBV7-9 ASSLKPRGAGANVLT
TRBJ2-1 13 TRBV28 ATSARRLGGNEQF
TRBJ2-6 14 TRBV18 ASSPSDLAGANVLT
TRBJ2-7 10 TRBV18 ASSPEGYEQY
TRBJ1-1 9 TRBV6-5 ASSAYREAF
TRBJ2-7 12 TRBV9 ASSVGVNSYEQY
TRBJ2-1 10 TRBV30 AWSRLGDKQF
TRBJ2-5 15 TRBV7-2 ASSADRSRAGRQTQY
TRBJ2-2 14 TRBV7-9 ASSLGGETFTGELF
TRBJ2-3 12 TRBV29-1 SVGWGQGTDTQY
TRBJ2-1 13 TRBV5-6 ASSSHGAPYNEQF
TRBJ2-7 14 TRBV7-2 ASSSAGTGGSYEQY
TRBJ1-2 11 TRBV6-5 ASRADGNYGYT
TRBJ2-3 14 TRBV7-9 ASSLAGQGAGDTQY
TRBJ2-2 16 TRBV9 ASSEWTGAYSNTGELF
TRBJ2-7 13 TRBV13 ASSSPLTGGAEQY